This T cell receptor beta chain stems from a study of human T cells and chemical hapten exposure. Study outcomes and limitations: Donors' alopecia may make their immune response differ from healthy people's.

CDR1 is SGHTA, CDR2 FQGNSA, per germline. CDR3 length: 16 residues. Trimming cost V 4 bases and J 7 bases; bases outside gene matches: 12. Using its own MiXCR run on the RACE reads, TCRdb lists one record per CDR3 protein. The top ten hold about 3% of the sample, which has more than 90,000 distinct CDR3 sequences, approximately 10% seen once. The time point was: patch test 2, 6 weeks after DPC sensitization. The treatment is: therapeutic diphenylcyclopropenone sensitization with weekly scalp DPC. A few counts support this clonotype. The antigen is unknown. The TCR comes from a woman in her thirties or forties with alopecia areata. Some clones in this sample may be carry-over from other donors' samples. The input for sequencing was whole blood, taken in connection with sensitization to the hapten diphenylcyclopropenone (DPC). V usage is TRBV7-2 and J usage is TRBJ2-1, with 8 bases aligning to TRBD1. The CDR3 spells CASSSSTGAKRNEQFF. In nucleotides, the CDR3 is TGTGCCAGCAGCTCCTCGACAGGGGCGAAGAGGAATGAGCAGTTCTTC.